This T cell receptor beta chain was recorded in a study of STAT5B mutations in CD4+ large granular lymphocyte leukemia. Findings and caveats of the study: No patients shared main leukemic clonotypes, though 20% to 25% appeared at low frequency elsewhere. Higher CD4+ than CD8+ T-LGLL clonality might reflect small sample size.

There are 13 residues in the CDR3. Germline CDR1 SGHDT, CDR2 YYEEEE. The germline V and J ends were trimmed by 2 bases and 1 base, with 6 bases remaining between them. For this clone: Antigen unknown.

The survey-level immunoSEQ assay was used. This table comes from immunoSEQ multiplex PCR, and its TCRdb copy is limited to in-frame clones, with some not included. The sample holds 30,000 to 40,000 clones; under 80% are singletons and the top ten take around 2.1%. The TCR comes from a human donor in good health. V is TRBV5-6 and J is TRBJ1-2; D gene ambiguous. Sequences were obtained from CD4+ T cells from blood buffy coats. This chain's CDR3 is CASSFGINYGYTF. Here the CDR3 DNA reads TGTGCCAGCAGCTTTGGAATTAACTATGGCTACACCTTC.